This passage covers 5 T cell receptor beta chains from one sample sequenced in a study of control samples from healthy donors and cancer patients. TCRdb's table, derived via immunoSEQ multiplex PCR, lists solely in-frame clones and lacks some. Of fewer than 85,000 clones in the sample, over 90% were seen once. The sample comprised blood. The receptors stem from a woman between 25 and 40 years old in good health.

The chain combines TRBV11-2 with TRBJ1-1; no firm D call. Germline CDR1 SGHAT, CDR2 FQNNGV. The CDR3 consists of 13 residues. Trimming left V 3 bases short and J 1 base short, with 6 bases between. The CDR3 sequence: CASSFRENTEAFF. The CDR3 nucleotides read TGTGCCAGCAGCTTTCGGGAGAACACTGAAGCTTTCTTT.

The V call is TRBV11-2, the J call TRBJ2-3; 8 bases are shared with TRBD2. Per the germline V gene, CDR1 is SGHAT and CDR2 is FQNNGV. J gave up 2 bases and V 7 bases, and 11 bases lay outside the gene matches. CDR3 size: 16 residues. CDR3 sequence reads: CASTSEGGGSTDTQYF. The CDR3 DNA sequence: TGTGCCAGCACCTCGGAGGGCGGGGGGTCCACAGATACGCAGTATTTT.

The gene calls are TRBV27 and TRBJ2-3; D not resolved. CDR3 length: 12 residues. V lost 6 bases and J 1 base, leaving 5 bases between the germline ends. CDR1 and CDR2 from the germline V gene are MNHEY and SMNVEV (reference sequence). CDR3 region: CASRTGTDTQYF. The CDR3 DNA reads as TGTGCCAGCAGAACAGGCACAGATACGCAGTATTTT.

The V gene is TRBV19, the J gene TRBJ2-5; D remains unclear. This CDR3 comprises 15 residues. Trimming shortened V by 4 bases and J by 1 base, and 13 bases separated the two germline ends. The germline gives CDR1 LNHDA, CDR2 SQIVND (reference sequence). The CDR3 bases are TGTGCCAGTAGTACCCGCCCGGTCTTCCAAGAGACCCAGTACTTC. Translated: CASSTRPVFQETQYF.

The V and J genes are TRBV2 and TRBJ1-2; 10 bases line up with TRBD1. Germline V gene data show CDR1 as SNHLY and CDR2 as FYNNEI. Trimming at V came to 4 bases and at J to 6 bases, leaving 5 bases not matched to a gene. This CDR3 spans 14 amino acids. The DNA for the CDR3 is TGTGCCAGCAGTGTCCGGGACAGGGGAAATGGCTACACCTTC. Residues: CASSVRDRGNGYTF.